This T cell receptor (beta chain) was recorded in a study of CD8 T cells in Susac syndrome. Overall study: Active disease was present in about 6 of the sequenced Susac syndrome patients, whereas under 10 of them were in remission. Patients with Susac syndrome were therapy-naive, on corticosteroids, or on intravenous immunoglobulin alone at blood draw.

With random hexamers, reverse transcription was performed on about 0.5 to 1 ug of RNA. It was immunoSEQ multiplex PCR that amplified TCR beta CDR3 across 54 Vbeta and 13 Jbeta. TCRdb passed the immunoSEQ multiplex PCR reads through MiXCR, listing each CDR3 protein once. The sample comprises about 180,000 distinct CDR3 sequences, roughly 94% of which are singletons, and more than 0.08% rests with the top ten. TCR beta from blood CD8+ and CD4+ T cells was sequenced. Deletions cut 4 bases from V and 5 bases from J, with 15 bases between. The CDR3 sequence is 14 residues long. Germline V gene lookup returns CDR1 SGHNT and CDR2 YYREEE (reference sequence).

Specimen: CD4+ T cells from PBMCs. The clonotype comes from a human donor with Susac syndrome. The chain has TRBV5-4 and TRBJ2-5; either TRBD1 or TRBD2 may fit D (5 bases each). The chain's CDR3 is CASSRDLRRETQYF. The CDR3 DNA is TGTGCCAGCAGCCGGGACCTCCGGAGGGAGACCCAGTACTTC. The variable domain in full, completed from reference TRBV5-4 and TRBJ2-5, reads ETGVTQSPTHLIKTRGQQVTLRCSSQSGHNTVSWYQQALGQGPQFIFQYYREEENGRGNFPPRFSGLQFPNYSSELNVNALELDDSALYLCASSRDLRRETQYFGPGTRLLVL.